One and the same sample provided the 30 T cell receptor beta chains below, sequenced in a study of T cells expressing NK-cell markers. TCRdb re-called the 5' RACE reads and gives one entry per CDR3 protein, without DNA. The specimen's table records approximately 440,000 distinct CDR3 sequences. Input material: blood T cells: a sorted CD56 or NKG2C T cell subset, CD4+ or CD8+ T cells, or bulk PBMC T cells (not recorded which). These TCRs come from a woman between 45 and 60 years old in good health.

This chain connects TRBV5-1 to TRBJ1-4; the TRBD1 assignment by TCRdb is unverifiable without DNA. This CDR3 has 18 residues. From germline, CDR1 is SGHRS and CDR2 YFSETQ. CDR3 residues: CASSLAGTGVTTNEKLFF. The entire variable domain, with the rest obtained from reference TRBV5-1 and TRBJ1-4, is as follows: KAGVTQTPRYLIKTRGQQVTLSCSPISGHRSVSWYQQTPGQGLQFLFEYFSETQRNKGNFPGRFSGRQFSNSRSEMNVSTLELGDSALYLCASSLAGTGVTTNEKLFFGSGTQLSVL.

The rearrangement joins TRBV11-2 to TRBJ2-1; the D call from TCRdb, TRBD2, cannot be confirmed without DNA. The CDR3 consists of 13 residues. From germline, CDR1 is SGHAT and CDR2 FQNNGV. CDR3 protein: CASSSDYPNEQFF.

CDR3 protein: CASSRLRDRVNKAFF. The chain joins TRBV27 to TRBJ1-1; absent DNA, TCRdb's TRBD1 call cannot be checked. CDR3 length equals 15 residues. Germline-derived CDR1 and CDR2 are MNHEY and SMNVEV (reference sequence).

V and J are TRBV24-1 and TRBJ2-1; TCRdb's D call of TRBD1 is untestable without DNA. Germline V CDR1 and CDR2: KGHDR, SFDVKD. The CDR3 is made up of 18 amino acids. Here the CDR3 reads CATSDFIGGDRGVNEQFF.

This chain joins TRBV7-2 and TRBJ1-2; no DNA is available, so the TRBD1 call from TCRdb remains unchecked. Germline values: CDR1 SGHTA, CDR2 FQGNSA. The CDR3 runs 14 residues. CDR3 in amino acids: CASRPGQGIYGYTF.

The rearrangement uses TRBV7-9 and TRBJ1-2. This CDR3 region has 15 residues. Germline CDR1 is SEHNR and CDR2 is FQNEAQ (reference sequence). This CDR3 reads CASSWARPGWSGYTF.

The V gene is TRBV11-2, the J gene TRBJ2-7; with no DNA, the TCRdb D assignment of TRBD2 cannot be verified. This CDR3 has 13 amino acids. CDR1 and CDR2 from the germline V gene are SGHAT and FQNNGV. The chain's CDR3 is CASSSSGLYEQYF.

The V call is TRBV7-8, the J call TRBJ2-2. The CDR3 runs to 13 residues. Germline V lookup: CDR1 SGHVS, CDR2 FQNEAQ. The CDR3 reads CASSRGTTGELFF.

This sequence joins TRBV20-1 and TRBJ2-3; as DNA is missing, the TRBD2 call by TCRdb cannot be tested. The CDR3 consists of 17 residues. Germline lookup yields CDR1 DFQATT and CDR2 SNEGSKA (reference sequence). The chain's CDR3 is CSARDYVRAGVGDTQYF.

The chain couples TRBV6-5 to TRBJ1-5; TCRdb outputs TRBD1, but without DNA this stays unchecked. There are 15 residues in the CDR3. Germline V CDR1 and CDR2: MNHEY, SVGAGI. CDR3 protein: CASSRAGVRDQPQHF.

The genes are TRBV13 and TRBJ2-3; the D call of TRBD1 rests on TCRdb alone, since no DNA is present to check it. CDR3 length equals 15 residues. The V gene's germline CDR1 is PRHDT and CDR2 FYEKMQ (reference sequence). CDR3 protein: CASSSGTGHQDTQYF.

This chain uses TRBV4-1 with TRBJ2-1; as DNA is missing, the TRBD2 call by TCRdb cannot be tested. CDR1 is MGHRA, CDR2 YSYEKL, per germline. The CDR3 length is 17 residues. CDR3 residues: CASSQETGLAGENEQFF.

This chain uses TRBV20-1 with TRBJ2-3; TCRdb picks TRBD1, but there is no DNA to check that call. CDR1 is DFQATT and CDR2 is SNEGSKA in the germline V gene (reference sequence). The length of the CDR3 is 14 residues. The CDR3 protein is CSAEIRGSTDTQYF.

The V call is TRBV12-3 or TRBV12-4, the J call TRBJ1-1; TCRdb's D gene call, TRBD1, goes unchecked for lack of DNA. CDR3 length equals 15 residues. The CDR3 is CASRFNQGGNTEAFF.

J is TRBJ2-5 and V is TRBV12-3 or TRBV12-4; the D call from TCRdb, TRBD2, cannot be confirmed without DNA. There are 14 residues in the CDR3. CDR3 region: CASSRTIGGETQYF.

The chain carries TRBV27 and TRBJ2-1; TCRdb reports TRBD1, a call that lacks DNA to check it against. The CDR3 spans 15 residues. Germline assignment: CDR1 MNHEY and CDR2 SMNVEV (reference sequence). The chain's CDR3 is CASTPSGTGSPEQFF.

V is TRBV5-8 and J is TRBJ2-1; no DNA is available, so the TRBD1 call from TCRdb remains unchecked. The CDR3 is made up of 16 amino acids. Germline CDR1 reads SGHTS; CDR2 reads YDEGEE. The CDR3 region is CASSARTGTGPLWQFF.

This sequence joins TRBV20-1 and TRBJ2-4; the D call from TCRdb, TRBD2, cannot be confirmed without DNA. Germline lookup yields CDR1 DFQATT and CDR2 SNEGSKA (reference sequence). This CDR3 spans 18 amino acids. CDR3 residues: CSARDRLAGGWAKNIQYF.

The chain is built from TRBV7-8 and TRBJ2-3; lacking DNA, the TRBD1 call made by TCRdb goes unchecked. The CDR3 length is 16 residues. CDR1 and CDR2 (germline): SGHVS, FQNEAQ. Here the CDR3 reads CASSPGVGRGTDTQYF.

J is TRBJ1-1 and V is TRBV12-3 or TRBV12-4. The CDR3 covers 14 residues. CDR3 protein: CASSRGTLEAEAFF.

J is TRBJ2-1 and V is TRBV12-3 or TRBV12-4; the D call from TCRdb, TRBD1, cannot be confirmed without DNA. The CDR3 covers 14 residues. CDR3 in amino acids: CASSPRNAYNEQFF.

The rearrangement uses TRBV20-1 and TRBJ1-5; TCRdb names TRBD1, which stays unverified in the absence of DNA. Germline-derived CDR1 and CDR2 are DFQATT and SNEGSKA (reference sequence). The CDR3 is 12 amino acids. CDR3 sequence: CRPEQDDQPQHF.

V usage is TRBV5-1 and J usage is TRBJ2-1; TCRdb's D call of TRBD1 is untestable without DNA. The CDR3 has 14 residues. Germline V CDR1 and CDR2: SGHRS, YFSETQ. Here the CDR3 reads CASSSDRGRNEQFF.

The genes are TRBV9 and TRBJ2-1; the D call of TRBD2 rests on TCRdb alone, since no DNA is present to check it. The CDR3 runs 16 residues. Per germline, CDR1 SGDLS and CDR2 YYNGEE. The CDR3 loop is CASSVELLAGGLEQFF.

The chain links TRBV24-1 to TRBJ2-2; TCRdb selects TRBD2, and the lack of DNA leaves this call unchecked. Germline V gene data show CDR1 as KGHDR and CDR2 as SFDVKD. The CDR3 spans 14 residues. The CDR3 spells CATSGLGVDGELFF.

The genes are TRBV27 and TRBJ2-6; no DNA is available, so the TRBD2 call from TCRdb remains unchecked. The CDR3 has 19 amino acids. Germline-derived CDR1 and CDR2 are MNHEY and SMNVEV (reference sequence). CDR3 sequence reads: CASSLVGTSAVPGANVLTF.

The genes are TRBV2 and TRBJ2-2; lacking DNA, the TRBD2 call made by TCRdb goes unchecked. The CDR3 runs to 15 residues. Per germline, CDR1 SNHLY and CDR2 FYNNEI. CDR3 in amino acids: CASSLRTSNTGELFF.

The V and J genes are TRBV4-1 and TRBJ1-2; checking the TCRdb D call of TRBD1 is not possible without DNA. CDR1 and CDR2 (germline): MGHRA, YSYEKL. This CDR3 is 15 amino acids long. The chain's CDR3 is CASSQRTGVGYGYTF.

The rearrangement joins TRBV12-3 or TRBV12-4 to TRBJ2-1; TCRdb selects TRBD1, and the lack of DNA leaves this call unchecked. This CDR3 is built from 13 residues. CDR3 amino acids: CASSSYRDNEQFF.

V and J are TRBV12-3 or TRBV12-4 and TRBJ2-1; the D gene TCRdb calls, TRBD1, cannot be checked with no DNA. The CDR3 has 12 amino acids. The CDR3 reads CASRGDGNEQFF.